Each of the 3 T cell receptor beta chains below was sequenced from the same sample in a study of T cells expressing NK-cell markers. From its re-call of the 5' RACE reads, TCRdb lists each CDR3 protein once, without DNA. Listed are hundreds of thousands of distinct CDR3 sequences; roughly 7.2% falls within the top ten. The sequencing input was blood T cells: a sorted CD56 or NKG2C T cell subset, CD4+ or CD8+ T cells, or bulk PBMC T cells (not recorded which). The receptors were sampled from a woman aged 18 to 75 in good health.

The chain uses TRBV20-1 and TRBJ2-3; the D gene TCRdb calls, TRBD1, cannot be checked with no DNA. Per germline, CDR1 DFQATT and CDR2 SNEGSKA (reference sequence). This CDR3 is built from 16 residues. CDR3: CSARAGGFGGRDTQYF.

The CDR3 protein is CASSSGKGGTGELFF. This chain connects TRBV7-8 to TRBJ2-2; TCRdb designates TRBD1, a call that cannot be tested without DNA. Germline loops: CDR1 SGHVS, CDR2 FQNEAQ. The CDR3 is made up of 15 amino acids.

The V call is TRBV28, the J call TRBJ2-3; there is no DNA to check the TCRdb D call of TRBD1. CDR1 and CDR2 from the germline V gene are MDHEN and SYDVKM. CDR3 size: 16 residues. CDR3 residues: CASSSPPGSLTDTQYF.